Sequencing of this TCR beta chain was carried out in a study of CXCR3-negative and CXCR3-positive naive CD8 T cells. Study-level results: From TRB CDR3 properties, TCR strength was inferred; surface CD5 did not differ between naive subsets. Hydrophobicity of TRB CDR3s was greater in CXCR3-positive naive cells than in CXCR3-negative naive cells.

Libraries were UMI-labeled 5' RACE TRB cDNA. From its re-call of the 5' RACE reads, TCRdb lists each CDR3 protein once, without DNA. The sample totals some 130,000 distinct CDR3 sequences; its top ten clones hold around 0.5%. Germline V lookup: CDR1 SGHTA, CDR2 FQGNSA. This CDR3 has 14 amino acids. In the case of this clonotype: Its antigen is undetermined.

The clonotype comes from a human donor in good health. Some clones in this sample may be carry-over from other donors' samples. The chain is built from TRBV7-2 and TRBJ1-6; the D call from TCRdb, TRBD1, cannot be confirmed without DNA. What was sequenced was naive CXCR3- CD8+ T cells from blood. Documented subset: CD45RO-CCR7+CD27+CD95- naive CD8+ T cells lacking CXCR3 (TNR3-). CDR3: CASSPGTGLGPLHF. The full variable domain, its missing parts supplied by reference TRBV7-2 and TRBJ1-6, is GAGVSQSPSNKVTEKGKDVELRCDPISGHTALYWYRQSLGQGLEFLIYFQGNSAPDKSGLPSDRFSAERTGGSVSTLTIQRTQQEDSAVYLCASSPGTGLGPLHFGNGTRLTVT.